This T cell receptor beta chain is drawn from a study of B cell selection in AIRE deficiency. Notes on the study in general: Shared Treg sequences had shorter CDR3s, biased toward rearrangements with few non-templated insertions. Patient Tconv and Treg cells showed healthy-like TCRBV usage, CDR3 length, diversity.

This CDR3 is 14 amino acids long. Germline loops: CDR1 MDHEN, CDR2 SYDVKM. Trimming removed 7 bases from V and 5 bases from J, with 17 bases in between. Sorting defined conventional CD4 T cells as CD4+CD127+. Notes on this clone: The antigen is unknown.

Some clones are missing from TCRdb's copy, which holds only in-frame ones; the method was immunoSEQ multiplex PCR. The profile shows some 25,000 clones, about 95% of them singletons. The receptor comes from a human donor in good health. The sequenced material came from CD4+CD127+ conventional T cells sorted from PBMCs. V gene TRBV28 combines with J gene TRBJ1-2; D uncertain. The CDR3 protein is CASNAGGALYGYTF. CDR3 DNA sequence: TGTGCCAGCAATGCGGGAGGAGCCCTATATGGCTACACCTTC.